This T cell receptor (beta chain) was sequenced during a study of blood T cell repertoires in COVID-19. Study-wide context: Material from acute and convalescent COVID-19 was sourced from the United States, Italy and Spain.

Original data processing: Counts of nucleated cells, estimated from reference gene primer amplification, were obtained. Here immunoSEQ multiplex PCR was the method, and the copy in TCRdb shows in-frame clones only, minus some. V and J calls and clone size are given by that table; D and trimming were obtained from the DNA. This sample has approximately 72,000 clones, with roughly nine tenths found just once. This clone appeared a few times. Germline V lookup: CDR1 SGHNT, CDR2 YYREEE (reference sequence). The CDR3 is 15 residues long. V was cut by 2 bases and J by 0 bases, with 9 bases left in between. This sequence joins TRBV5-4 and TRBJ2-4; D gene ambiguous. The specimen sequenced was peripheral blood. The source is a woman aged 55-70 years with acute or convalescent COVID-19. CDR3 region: CASSFSGVAKNIQYF. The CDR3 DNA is TGTGCCAGCAGCTTTTCAGGCGTAGCCAAAAACATTCAGTACTTC.